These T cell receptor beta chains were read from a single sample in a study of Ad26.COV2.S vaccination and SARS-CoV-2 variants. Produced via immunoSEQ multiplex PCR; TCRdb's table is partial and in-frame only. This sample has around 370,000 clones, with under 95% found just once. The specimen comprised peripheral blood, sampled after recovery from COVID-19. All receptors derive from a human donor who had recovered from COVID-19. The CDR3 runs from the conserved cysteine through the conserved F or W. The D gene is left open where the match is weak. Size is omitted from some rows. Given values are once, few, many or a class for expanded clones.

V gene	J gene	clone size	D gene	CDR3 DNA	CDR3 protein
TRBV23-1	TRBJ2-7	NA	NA	TGCGCCAGCAGTCCCTACCAGGTGGGGGCCCCGGCCTACGAGCAGTACTTC	CASSPYQVGAPAYEQYF
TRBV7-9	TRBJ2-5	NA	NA	TGTGCCAGCAGCTCAACAACGAACGGGGGTTTCCAAGAGACCCAGTACTTC	CASSSTTNGGFQETQYF
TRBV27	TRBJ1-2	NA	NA	TGTGCCAGCAGTTTAGGGCGAAAGGAGCGCTATGGCTACACCTTC	CASSLGRKERYGYTF
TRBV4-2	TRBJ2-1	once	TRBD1	TGTGCCAGCAGCCAAGGTTCAGGGGGTTACAATGAGCAGTTCTTC	CASSQGSGGYNEQFF
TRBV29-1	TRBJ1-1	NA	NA	TGCAGCGTTTCGGTCACTGAAGCTTTCTTT	CSVSVTEAFF
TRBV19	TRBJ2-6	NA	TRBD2	TGTGCCAGTTCCCTGGGAGGGCCTCCCATAGCTGGGGCCAACGTCCTGACTTTC	CASSLGGPPIAGANVLTF
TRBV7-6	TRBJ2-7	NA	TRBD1	TGTGCCAGCAGCCAAGACAGGGCCTCCTACGAGCAGTACTTC	CASSQDRASYEQYF
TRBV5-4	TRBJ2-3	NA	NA	TGTGCCAGCAGTCCCGTGGCGGGCTCTCCCACAGATACGCAGTATTTT	CASSPVAGSPTDTQYF
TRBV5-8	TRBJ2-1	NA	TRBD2	TGTGCCAGCAGCTTGGTACTCGGGACTAGCGGGGGGCGCCACTACAATGAGCAGTTCTTC	CASSLVLGTSGGRHYNEQFF
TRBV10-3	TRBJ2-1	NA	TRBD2	TGTGCCATCAGTGAGCCCCTACTAGCGGGGTGGGACAATGAGCAGTTCTTC	CAISEPLLAGWDNEQFF
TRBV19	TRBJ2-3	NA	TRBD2	TGTGCCAGTAGTATTTGGCGGGGGACGGCAGATACGCAGTATTTT	CASSIWRGTADTQYF
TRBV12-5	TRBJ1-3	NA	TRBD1	TGTGCTAGTGGTTTGGTAGTCACAGGGGGGGTAGACACCATATATTTT	CASGLVVTGGVDTIYF
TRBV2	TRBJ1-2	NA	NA	TGTGCCAGCAACCCTCGGGAGGGGTCCTATGGCTACACCTTC	CASNPREGSYGYTF
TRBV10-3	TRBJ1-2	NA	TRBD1	TGTGCCATCAGTGGAGGCGGACAGGGAGGCTATGGCTACACCTTC	CAISGGGQGGYGYTF
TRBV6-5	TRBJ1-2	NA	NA	TGTGCCAGCAGTTACTCCTACAGGGCGGGGGGCTACACCTTC	CASSYSYRAGGYTF
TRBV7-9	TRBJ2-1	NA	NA	TGTGCCAGCGGTTCCAATGAGCAGTTCTTC	CASGSNEQFF
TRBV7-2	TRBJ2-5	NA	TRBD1	TGTGCCAGCAGCGGACAGGATTTAGGAACCCAGTACTTC	CASSGQDLGTQYF
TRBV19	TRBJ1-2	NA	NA	TGTGCCAGTAGTCTCTACCGGGACGTTGGTACTAGGGAATACTACACCTTC	CASSLYRDVGTREYYTF
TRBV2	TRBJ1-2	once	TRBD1	TGTGCCAGCAGTGCCCCTATTTCCCCGGACAGGACCTATGGCTACACCTTC	CASSAPISPDRTYGYTF
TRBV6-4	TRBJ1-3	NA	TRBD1	TGTGCCAGCAGTGACTCACGGGGACAGGGGGCAATTGGAAACACCATATATTTT	CASSDSRGQGAIGNTIYF
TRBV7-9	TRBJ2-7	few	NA	TGTGCCAGCAGCCCCGTCTTTAGCTCCTACGAGCAGTACTTC	CASSPVFSSYEQYF
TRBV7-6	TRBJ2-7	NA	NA	TGTGCCAGCAGCTTAGGCAGGGGCGACGAGCAGTACTTC	CASSLGRGDEQYF
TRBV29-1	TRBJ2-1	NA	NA	TGCAGCGTTGTGGGCAGGGAATACAATGAGCAGTTCTTC	CSVVGREYNEQFF
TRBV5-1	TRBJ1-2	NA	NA	TGCGCCAGCAGCTTGGAATCGCAGGCTAACTATGGCTACACCTTC	CASSLESQANYGYTF
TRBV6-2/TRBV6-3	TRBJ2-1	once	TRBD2	TGTGCCAGCAGTTACGCCCTAGCGGGGGGCCGAAGCAATGAGCAGTTCTTC	CASSYALAGGRSNEQFF
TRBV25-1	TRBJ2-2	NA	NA	TGTGCCAGCAGTGAATACGCCAACACCGGGGAGCTGTTTTTT	CASSEYANTGELFF
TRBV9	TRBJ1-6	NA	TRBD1	TGTGCCAGCAGCGAGACAGGGGGAAATTCACCCCTCCACTTT	CASSETGGNSPLHF
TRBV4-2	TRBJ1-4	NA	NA	TGTGCCAGCAGCCAAGATCATAAGGGGGGGAAGGAAAAACTGTTTTTT	CASSQDHKGGKEKLFF